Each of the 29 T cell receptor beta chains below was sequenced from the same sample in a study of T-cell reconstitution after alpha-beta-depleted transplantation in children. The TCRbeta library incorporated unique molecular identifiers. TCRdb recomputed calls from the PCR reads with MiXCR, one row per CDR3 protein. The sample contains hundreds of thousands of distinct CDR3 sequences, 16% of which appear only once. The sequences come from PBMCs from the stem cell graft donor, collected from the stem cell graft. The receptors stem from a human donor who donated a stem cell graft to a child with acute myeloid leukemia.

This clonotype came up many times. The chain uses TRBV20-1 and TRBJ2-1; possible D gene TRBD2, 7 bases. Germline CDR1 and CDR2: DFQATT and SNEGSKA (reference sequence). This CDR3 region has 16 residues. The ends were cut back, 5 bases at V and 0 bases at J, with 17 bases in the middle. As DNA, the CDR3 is TGCAGTGCTGGGAGTGAGGGGGGGCTCTCCTACAATGAGCAGTTCTTC. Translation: CSAGSEGGLSYNEQFF.

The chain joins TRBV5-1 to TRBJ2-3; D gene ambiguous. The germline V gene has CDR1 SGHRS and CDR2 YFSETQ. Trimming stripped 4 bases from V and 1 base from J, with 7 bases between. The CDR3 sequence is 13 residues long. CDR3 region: CASSVQGTDTQYF. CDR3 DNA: TGCGCCAGCAGCGTACAAGGCACAGATACGCAGTATTTT.

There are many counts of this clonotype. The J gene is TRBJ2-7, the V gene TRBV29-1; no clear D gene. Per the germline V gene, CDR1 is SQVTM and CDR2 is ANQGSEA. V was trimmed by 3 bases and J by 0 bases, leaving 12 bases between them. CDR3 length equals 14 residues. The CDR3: CSVDGTEDSYEQYF. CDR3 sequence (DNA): TGCAGCGTTGACGGCACAGAAGACTCCTACGAGCAGTACTTC.

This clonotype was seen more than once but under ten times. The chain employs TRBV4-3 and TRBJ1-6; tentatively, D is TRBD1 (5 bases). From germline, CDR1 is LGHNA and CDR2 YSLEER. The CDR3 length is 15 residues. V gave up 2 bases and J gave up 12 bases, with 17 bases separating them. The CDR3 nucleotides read TGCGCCAGCAGCCAAAGTCTGGGGGACGAGGGACCCCTCCACTTT. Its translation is CASSQSLGDEGPLHF.

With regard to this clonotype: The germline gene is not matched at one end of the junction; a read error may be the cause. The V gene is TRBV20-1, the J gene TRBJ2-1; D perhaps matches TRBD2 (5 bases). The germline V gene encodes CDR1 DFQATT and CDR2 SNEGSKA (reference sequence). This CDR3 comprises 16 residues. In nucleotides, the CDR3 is TGCTGTGCTAGAGATCTCCGACTACCGGCGAACAATGAGCAGTTCTTC. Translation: CCARDLRLPANNEQFF.

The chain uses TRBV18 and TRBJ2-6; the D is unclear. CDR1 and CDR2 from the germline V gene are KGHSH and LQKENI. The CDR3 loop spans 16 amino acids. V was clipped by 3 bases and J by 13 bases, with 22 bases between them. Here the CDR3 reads CASSPKTLTVAVVLTF. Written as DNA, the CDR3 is TGTGCCAGCTCACCCAAGACGCTGACGGTGGCAGTAGTCCTGACTTTC.

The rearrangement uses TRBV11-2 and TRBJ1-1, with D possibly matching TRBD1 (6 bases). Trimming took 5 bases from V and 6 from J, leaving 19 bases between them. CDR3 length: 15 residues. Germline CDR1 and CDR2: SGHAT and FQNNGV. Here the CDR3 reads CASSVPRGSSAEAFF. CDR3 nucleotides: TGTGCCAGCAGCGTCCCCAGGGGTAGCTCTGCTGAAGCTTTCTTT.

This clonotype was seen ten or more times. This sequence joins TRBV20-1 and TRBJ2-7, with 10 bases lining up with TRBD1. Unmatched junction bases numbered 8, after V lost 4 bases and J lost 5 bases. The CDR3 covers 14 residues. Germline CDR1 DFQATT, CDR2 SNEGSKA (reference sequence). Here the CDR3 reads CSAIPPGQGNEQYF. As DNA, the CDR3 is TGCAGTGCTATCCCCCCGGGACAGGGGAACGAGCAGTACTTC.

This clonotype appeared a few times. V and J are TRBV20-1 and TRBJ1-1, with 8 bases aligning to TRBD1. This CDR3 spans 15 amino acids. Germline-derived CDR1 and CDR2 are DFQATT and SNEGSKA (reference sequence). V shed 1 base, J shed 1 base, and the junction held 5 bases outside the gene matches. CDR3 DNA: TGCAGTGCTAGAGTTAGACAGGGGAAGAACACTGAAGCTTTCTTT. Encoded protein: CSARVRQGKNTEAFF.

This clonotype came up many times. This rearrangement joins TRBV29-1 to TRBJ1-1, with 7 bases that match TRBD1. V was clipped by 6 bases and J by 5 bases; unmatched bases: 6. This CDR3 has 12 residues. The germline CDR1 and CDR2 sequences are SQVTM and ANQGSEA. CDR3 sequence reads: CSVNDRVTEAFF. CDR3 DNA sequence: TGCAGCGTGAACGACAGGGTGACTGAAGCTTTCTTT.

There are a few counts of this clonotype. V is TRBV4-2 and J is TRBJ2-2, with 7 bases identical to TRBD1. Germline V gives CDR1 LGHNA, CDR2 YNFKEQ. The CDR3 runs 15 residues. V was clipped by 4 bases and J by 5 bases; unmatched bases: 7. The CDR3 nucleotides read TGTGCCAGCAGCCCCCCTTCGACAGGGACCGGGGAGCTGTTTTTT. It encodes CASSPPSTGTGELFF.

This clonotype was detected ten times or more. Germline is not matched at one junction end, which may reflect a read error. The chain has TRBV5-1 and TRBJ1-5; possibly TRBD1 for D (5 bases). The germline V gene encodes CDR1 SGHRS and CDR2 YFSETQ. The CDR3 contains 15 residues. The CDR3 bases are TGTGCCAGCAGTTTAGGGGATTCGGGGAATCAGCCCCAGCATTTT. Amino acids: CASSLGDSGNQPQHF.

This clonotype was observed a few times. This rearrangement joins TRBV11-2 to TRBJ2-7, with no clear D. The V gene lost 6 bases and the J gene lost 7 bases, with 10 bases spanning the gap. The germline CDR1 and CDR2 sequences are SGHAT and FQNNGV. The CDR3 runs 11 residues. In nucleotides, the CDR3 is TGTGCCAGCAGACGGACGGAAGAGCAGTACTTC. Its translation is CASRRTEEQYF.

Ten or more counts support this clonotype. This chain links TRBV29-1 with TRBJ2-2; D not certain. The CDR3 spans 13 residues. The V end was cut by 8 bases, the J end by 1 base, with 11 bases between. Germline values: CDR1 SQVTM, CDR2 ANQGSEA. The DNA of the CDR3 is TGCAGCATCCGCGCCGAGAACACCGGGGAGCTGTTTTTT. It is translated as CSIRAENTGELFF.

CDR3 protein: CASSLGRFGTDSMNTEAFF. For the CDR3, the DNA is TGTGCCAGCAGCTTAGGGAGGTTCGGGACGGACTCTATGAACACTGAAGCTTTCTTT. The V and J genes are TRBV11-2 and TRBJ1-1; D may be TRBD1 (5 bases). V was shortened by 1 base and J by 0 bases, with 21 bases between the two germline ends. The CDR3 length is 19 residues. CDR1 is SGHAT, CDR2 FQNNGV, per germline.

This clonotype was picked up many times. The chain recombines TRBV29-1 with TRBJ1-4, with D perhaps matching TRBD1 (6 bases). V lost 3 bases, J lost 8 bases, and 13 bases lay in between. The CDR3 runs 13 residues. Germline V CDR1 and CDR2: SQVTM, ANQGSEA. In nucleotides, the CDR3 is TGCAGCGTTGACGGGGGCGCGGAGGAAAAACTGTTTTTT. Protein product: CSVDGGAEEKLFF.

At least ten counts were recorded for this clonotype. In nucleotides, the CDR3 is TGCAGCGTACGGGGGGAGGCCTACAATGAGCAGTTCTTC. This sequence encodes CSVRGEAYNEQFF. The rearrangement joins TRBV29-1 to TRBJ2-1, with 7 bases identical to TRBD2. CDR3 size: 13 residues. Germline lookup yields CDR1 SQVTM and CDR2 ANQGSEA. The V and J ends lost 6 bases and 2 bases, in that order; junction bases with no gene match: 4.

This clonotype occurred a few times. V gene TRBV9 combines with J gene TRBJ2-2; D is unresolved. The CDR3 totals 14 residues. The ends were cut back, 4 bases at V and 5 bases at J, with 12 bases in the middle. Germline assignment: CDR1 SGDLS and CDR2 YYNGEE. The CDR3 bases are TGTGCCAGCAGCTTGGGCAGCAAAACCGGGGAGCTGTTTTTT. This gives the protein CASSLGSKTGELFF.

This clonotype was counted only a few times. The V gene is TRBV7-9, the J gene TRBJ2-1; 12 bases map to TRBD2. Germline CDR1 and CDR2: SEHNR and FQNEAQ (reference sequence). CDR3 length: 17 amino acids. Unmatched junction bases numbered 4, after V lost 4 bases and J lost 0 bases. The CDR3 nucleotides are TGTGCCAGCAGCTCAACTAGCGGGGGGATCTCCTACAATGAGCAGTTCTTC. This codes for CASSSTSGGISYNEQFF.

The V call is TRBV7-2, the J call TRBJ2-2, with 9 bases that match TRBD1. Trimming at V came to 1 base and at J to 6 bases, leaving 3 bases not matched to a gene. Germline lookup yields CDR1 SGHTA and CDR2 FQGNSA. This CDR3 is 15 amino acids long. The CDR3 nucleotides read TGTGCCAGCAGCTTAGGCGGGACAGGGTCCGGGGAGCTGTTTTTT. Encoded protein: CASSLGGTGSGELFF.

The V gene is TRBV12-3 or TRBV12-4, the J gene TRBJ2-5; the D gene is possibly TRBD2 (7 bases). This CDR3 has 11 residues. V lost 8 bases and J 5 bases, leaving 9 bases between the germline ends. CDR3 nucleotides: TGTGCCAGCGCGGGGGCGGAGACCCAGTACTTC. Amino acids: CASAGAETQYF.

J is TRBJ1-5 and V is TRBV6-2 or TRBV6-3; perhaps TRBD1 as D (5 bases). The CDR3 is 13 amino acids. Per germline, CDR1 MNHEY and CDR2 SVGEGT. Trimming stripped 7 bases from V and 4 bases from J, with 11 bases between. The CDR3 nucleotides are TGTGCCAGCAACCAGGGACGTAATCAGCCCCAGCATTTT. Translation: CASNQGRNQPQHF.

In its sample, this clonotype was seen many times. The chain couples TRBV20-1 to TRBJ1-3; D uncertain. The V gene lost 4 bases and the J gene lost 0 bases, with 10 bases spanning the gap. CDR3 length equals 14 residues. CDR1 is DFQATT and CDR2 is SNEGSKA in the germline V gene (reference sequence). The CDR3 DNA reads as TGCAGTGCTACCGGGCCCTTCTCTGGAAACACCATATATTTT. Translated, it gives CSATGPFSGNTIYF.

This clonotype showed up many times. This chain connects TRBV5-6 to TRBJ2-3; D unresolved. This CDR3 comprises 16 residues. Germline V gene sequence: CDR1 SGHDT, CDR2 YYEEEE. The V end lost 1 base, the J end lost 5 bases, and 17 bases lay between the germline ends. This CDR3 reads CASSLRAGPILDTQYF. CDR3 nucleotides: TGTGCCAGCAGCTTGAGGGCAGGTCCCATCCTAGATACGCAGTATTTT. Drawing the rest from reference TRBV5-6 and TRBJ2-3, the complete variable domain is DAGVTQSPTHLIKTRGQQVTLRCSPKSGHDTVSWYQQALGQGPQFIFQYYEEEERQRGNFPDRFSGHQFPNYSSELNVNALLLGDSALYLCASSLRAGPILDTQYFGPGTRLTVL.

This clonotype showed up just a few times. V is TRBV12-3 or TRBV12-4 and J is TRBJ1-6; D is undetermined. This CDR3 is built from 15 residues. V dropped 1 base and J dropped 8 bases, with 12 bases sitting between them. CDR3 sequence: CASSLGGVLDSPLHF. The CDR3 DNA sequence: TGTGCCAGCAGTTTAGGTGGGGTTTTAGATTCACCCCTCCACTTT.

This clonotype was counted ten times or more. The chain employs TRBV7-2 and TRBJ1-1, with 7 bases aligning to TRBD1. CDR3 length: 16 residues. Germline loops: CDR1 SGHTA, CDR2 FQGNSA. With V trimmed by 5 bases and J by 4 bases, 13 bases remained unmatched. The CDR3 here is CASSARQGGLGTEAFF. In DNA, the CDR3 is TGTGCCAGCAGCGCGCGACAGGGAGGCTTGGGCACTGAAGCTTTCTTT.

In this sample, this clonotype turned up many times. Here the CDR3 reads CASSPAFGEQFF. CDR3 nucleotide sequence: TGTGCCAGCAGCCCAGCGTTCGGTGAGCAGTTCTTC. This sequence joins TRBV7-2 and TRBJ2-1; no clear D. Germline-derived CDR1 and CDR2 are SGHTA and FQGNSA. The V gene lost 5 bases and the J gene lost 9 bases, with 11 bases spanning the gap. CDR3 length: 12 residues.

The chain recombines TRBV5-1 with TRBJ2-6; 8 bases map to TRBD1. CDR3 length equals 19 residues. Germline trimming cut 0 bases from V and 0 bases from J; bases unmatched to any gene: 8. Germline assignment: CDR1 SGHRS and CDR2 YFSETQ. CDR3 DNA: TGCGCCAGCAGCTTGGAAGGGACAGGAAGATTCTCTGGGGCCAACGTCCTGACTTTC. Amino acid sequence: CASSLEGTGRFSGANVLTF.

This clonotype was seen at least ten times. CDR3 sequence: CASSLESGEMIEQFF. DNA for the CDR3: TGCGCCAGCAGCTTGGAATCCGGGGAAATGATAGAGCAGTTCTTC. The chain is built from TRBV5-1 and TRBJ2-1; weak D call: TRBD2 (5 bases). The CDR3 is made up of 15 amino acids. V dropped 0 bases and J dropped 10 bases, with 17 bases sitting between them. Looked up from germline, CDR1 is SGHRS and CDR2 is YFSETQ.